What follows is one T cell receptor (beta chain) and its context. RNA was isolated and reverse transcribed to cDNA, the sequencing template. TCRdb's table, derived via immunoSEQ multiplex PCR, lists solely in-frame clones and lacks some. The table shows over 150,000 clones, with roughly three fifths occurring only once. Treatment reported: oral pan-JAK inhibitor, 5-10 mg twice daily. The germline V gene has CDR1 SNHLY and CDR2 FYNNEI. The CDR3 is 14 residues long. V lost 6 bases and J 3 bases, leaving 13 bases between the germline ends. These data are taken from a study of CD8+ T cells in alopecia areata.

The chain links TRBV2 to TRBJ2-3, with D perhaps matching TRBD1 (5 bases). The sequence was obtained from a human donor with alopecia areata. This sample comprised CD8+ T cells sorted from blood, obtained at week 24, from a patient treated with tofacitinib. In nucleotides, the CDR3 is TGTGCCAGCAGGGGGCTCGAGCAGACAGATACGCAGTATTTT. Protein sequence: CASRGLEQTDTQYF.